This T cell receptor beta chain was retrieved from a study of human T cells and chemical hapten exposure. MiXCR was run by TCRdb on the RACE reads, yielding one entry per CDR3 protein. The sample has around 200,000 distinct CDR3 sequences, around a quarter seen once. Time point defined: patch test 3, about 24 weeks after DPC sensitization. Noted treatment: therapeutic diphenylcyclopropenone sensitization with weekly scalp DPC. V dropped 3 bases and J dropped 2 bases, with 10 bases sitting between them. CDR3 length: 13 amino acids. CDR1 is SQVTM, CDR2 ANQGSEA, per germline. This sequence was found in a middle-aged woman with alopecia areata. Some clones in this sample may be carry-over from other donors' samples. This sample comprised whole blood, obtained in connection with sensitization to the hapten diphenylcyclopropenone (DPC). This chain connects TRBV29-1 to TRBJ1-2; no reliable D call. The CDR3 DNA reads as TGCAGCGTTGACCAACACCTCAACTATGGCTACACCTTC. Amino acid sequence: CSVDQHLNYGYTF.